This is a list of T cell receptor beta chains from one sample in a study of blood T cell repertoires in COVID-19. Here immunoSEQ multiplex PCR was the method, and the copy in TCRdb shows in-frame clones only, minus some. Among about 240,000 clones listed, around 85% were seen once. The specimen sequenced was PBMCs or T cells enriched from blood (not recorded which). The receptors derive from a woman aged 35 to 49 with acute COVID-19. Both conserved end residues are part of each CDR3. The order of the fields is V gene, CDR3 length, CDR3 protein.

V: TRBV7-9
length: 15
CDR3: CASSFQGGVNTEAFF

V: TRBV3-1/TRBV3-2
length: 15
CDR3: CASSQAGQGGTEAFF

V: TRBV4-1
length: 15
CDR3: CASSQGTTHTDTQYF

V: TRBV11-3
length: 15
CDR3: CASSLWGQHNSPLHF

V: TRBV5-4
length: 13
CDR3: CASSTRLDDTQYF

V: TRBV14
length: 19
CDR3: CASSQGAVRGRAKGHEQYF

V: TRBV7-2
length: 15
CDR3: CASSLTEYSNQPQHF

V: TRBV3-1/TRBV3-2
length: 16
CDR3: CASSQGTSGQFYEQYF

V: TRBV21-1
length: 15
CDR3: CASRRRTGGKETQYF

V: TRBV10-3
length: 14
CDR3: CAISNRDRDSPLHF

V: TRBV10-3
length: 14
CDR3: CAISELDRGTEQFF

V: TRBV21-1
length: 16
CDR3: CASSSTKTGITGELFF

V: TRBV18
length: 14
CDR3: CASSRPTSGYEQYF

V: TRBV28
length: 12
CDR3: CASRRANEKLFF

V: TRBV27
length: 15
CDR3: CASSSPSGITYEQYF

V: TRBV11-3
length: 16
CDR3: CASSLYGTTFSNEQFF

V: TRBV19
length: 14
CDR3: CASSIGLRTDTQYF

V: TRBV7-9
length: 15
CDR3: CASSRGQGGLGIEFF

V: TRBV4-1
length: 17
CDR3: CASSGRGAWHFQETQYF

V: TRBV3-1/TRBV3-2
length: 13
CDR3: CASRHRSYNEQFF

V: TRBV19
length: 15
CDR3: CASSIAGGDGETQYF

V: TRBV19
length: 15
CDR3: CASRPGGANTGELFF

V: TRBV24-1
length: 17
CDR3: CATSDLGTGGNTGELFF

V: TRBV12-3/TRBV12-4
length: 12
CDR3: CASSPGPYEQYF

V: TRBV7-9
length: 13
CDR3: CASSLDSLYEQYF

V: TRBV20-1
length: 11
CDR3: CSARDGQEQFF

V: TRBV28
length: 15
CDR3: CASSTGGISNQPQHF

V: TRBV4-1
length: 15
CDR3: CASSQDRGLNTEAFF

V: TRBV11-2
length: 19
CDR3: CASSLGRLAGSIRGYEQYF

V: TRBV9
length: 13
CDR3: CASSVAGKDTQYF

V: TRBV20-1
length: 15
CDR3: CSASFLAGVGETQYF

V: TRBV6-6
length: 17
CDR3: CASSQGLAGPPSYEQYF

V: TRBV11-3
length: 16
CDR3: CASSPGLAASQETQYF

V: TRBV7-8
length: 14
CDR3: CASSSYSGTGGQYF

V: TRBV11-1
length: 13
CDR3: CASSSGRGYGYTF

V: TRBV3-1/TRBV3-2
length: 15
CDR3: CASSQGEGATDTQYF

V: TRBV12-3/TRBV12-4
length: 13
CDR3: CASSLGGVDTIYF